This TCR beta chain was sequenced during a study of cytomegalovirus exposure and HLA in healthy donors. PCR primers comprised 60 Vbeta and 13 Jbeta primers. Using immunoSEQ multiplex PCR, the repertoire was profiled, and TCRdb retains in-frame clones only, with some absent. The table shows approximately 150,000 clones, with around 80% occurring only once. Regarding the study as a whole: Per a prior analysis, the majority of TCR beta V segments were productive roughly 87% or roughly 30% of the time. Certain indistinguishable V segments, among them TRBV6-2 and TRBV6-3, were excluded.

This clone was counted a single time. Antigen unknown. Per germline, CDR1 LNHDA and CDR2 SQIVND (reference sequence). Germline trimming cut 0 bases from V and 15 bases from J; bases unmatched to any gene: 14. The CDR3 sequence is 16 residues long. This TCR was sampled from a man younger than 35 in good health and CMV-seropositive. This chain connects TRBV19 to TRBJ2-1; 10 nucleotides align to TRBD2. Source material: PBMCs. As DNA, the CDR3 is TGTGCCAGTAGTATAGATCAGAGGAGGGAGCGGGAGGGTCGGTTCTTC. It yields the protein CASSIDQRREREGRFF.